These T cell receptor beta chains were read from a single sample in a study of blood T cell repertoires in COVID-19. Profiling relied on immunoSEQ multiplex PCR, and the TCRdb table lists in-frame clones only, not all of them. The sample lists 150,000 to 200,000 clones, around 83% occurring once. Material: PBMCs or T cells enriched from blood (not recorded which). The receptors were sampled from a man aged 50-60 years who had recovered from COVID-19. Both conserved end residues are part of each CDR3. The order of the fields is clone size, V gene, J gene, D gene, CDR3 protein, CDR3 DNA. A D gene is named only where the DNA matches it firmly. Only some rows state a clone size, as once, few, many or a class for expanded clones.

-	TRBV19	TRBJ1-1	TRBD1	CASNPDRGTEAFF	TGTGCCAGTAATCCAGACAGGGGAACTGAAGCTTTCTTT
-	TRBV4-1	TRBJ2-7	TRBD1	CASSRITGGSHYEQYF	TGCGCCAGCAGCCGAATAACAGGGGGATCTCACTACGAGCAGTACTTC
-	TRBV30	TRBJ1-4	-	CAWSVRVTATNEKLFF	TGTGCCTGGAGTGTACGAGTAACCGCAACTAATGAAAAACTGTTTTTT
-	TRBV24-1	TRBJ1-6	TRBD1	CATSDTGDSPLHF	TGTGCCACCAGTGACACAGGGGACTCACCCCTCCACTTT
-	TRBV28	TRBJ1-2	TRBD1	CASSLGTGALYGYTF	TGTGCCAGCAGTTTAGGGACAGGGGCCCTCTATGGCTACACCTTC
once	TRBV19	TRBJ2-2	-	CASSINRGDGELFF	TGTGCCAGTAGTATAAATAGAGGAGACGGGGAGCTGTTTTTT
-	TRBV2	TRBJ1-5	TRBD1	CASNRDRANQPQHF	TGTGCCAGCAATCGGGACAGGGCCAATCAGCCCCAGCATTTT
-	TRBV21-1	TRBJ1-1	-	CASSKGPGGYDTEAFF	TGTGCCAGCAGCAAAGGGCCAGGAGGGTATGACACTGAAGCTTTCTTT
-	TRBV18	TRBJ1-1	-	CASSPRSGVIMNTEAFF	TGTGCCAGCTCACCACGAAGCGGGGTGATTATGAACACTGAAGCTTTCTTT
-	TRBV4-2	TRBJ1-4	TRBD1	CASSQGDRFTEKLFF	TGTGCCAGCAGCCAAGGGGACAGGTTCACTGAAAAACTGTTTTTT
-	TRBV3-1/TRBV3-2	TRBJ2-7	TRBD1	CASSQESRTGGYEQYF	TGTGCCAGCAGCCAGGAATCCCGGACAGGGGGGTACGAGCAGTACTTC
-	TRBV14	TRBJ1-6	TRBD1	CASSQERQGAHNSPLHF	TGTGCCAGCAGCCAAGAGCGACAGGGGGCTCATAATTCACCCCTCCACTTT
-	TRBV11-2	TRBJ1-2	-	CASSLVQVTYGYTF	TGTGCCAGCAGCTTAGTTCAGGTTACCTATGGCTACACCTTC
-	TRBV6-5	TRBJ2-1	TRBD2	CATKTSGGAFEQFF	TGTGCCACCAAGACTAGCGGGGGGGCCTTTGAGCAGTTCTTC
-	TRBV12-3/TRBV12-4	TRBJ1-6	-	CASSLEARSPLHF	TGTGCCAGCAGTTTGGAGGCGCGTTCACCCCTCCACTTT
-	TRBV7-9	TRBJ1-6	-	CASSSQSSYNSPLHF	TGTGCCAGCAGCTCACAGAGCTCCTATAATTCACCCCTCCACTTT
few	TRBV3-1/TRBV3-2	TRBJ1-1	-	CASSHELSRAEAFF	TGTGCCAGCAGCCATGAGCTTTCGAGGGCTGAAGCTTTCTTT
-	TRBV14	TRBJ1-6	-	CASSQDRALGPYNSPLHF	TGTGCCAGCAGCCAAGATCGAGCCTTGGGCCCCTATAATTCACCCCTCCACTTT
-	TRBV11-3	TRBJ2-1	TRBD2	CASSLAGLAGAHEQFF	TGTGCCAGCAGCTTAGCTGGACTAGCGGGGGCCCATGAGCAGTTCTTC
-	TRBV5-1	TRBJ2-7	-	CASSSLQEDEQYF	TGCGCCAGCAGCTCTTTACAAGAGGACGAGCAGTACTTC
-	TRBV24-1	TRBJ2-1	TRBD1	CATSVGTTGWDEQFF	TGTGCCACCAGTGTCGGAACGACAGGGTGGGATGAGCAGTTCTTC
-	TRBV7-2	TRBJ1-2	TRBD1	CASRTGTGHYGYTF	TGTGCCAGCAGAACTGGGACAGGGCACTATGGCTACACCTTC
-	TRBV2	TRBJ1-5	TRBD1	CASRVTGSNQPQHF	TGTGCCAGCAGGGTGACAGGGAGCAATCAGCCCCAGCATTTT
-	TRBV18	TRBJ1-1	-	CASSPTGTEAFF	TGTGCCAGCTCACCGACAGGTACTGAAGCTTTCTTT
-	TRBV5-1	TRBJ1-3	TRBD1	CASSLLPLATGGSGNTIYF	TGCGCCAGCAGCTTACTCCCTCTGGCGACAGGGGGCTCTGGAAACACCATATATTTT
-	TRBV5-1	TRBJ1-2	-	CASSISQGGYGYTF	TGCGCCAGCAGCATCAGCCAGGGTGGGTATGGCTACACCTTC
-	TRBV30	TRBJ1-3	-	CAWSVGPSSGNTIYF	TGTGCCTGGAGTGTCGGTCCGAGCTCTGGAAACACCATATATTTT
once	TRBV11-3	TRBJ2-5	TRBD2	CASSGGTSGKGETQYF	TGTGCCAGCAGCGGAGGGACTAGCGGGAAGGGGGAGACCCAGTACTTC
-	TRBV28	TRBJ2-7	TRBD1	CASRLGQAKSYEQYF	TGTGCCAGCAGGTTAGGACAGGCGAAGTCCTACGAGCAGTACTTC
-	TRBV30	TRBJ1-5	-	CAWSFGTSSDSNQPQHF	TGTGCCTGGAGCTTCGGGACAAGCTCCGATAGCAATCAGCCCCAGCATTTT
-	TRBV19	TRBJ1-5	-	CASSIVGGANQPQHF	TGTGCCAGTAGTATAGTTGGGGGCGCGAATCAGCCCCAGCATTTT
-	TRBV10-3	TRBJ2-3	-	CAISDPSGGTDTQYF	TGTGCCATCAGTGATCCGTCAGGGGGCACAGATACGCAGTATTTT
once	TRBV5-1	TRBJ2-2	TRBD2	CASSRGTSGGPNTGELFF	TGCGCCAGCAGCAGAGGGACTAGCGGGGGGCCGAACACCGGGGAGCTGTTTTTT
once	TRBV12-3/TRBV12-4	TRBJ2-7	-	CASKKRGEQYF	TGTGCCAGCAAGAAAAGGGGGGAGCAGTACTTC
-	TRBV7-3	TRBJ2-7	-	CASSLSSGSYEQYF	TGTGCCAGCAGCTTAAGCTCAGGGTCCTACGAGCAGTACTTC
-	TRBV5-6	TRBJ1-1	TRBD1	CASSRGQLNTEAFF	TGTGCCAGCAGCCGGGGACAGTTGAACACTGAAGCTTTCTTT
few	TRBV7-2	TRBJ2-7	-	CASSPQGRAYEQYF	TGTGCCAGCAGCCCCCAGGGGAGAGCCTACGAGCAGTACTTC
-	TRBV5-1	TRBJ1-6	TRBD1	CASSLDDETGVNSPLHF	TGCGCCAGCAGCTTGGACGACGAGACAGGGGTCAATTCACCCCTCCACTTT
once	TRBV4-1	TRBJ1-6	-	CASSPYGTRDSPLHF	TGCGCCAGCAGCCCCTACGGGACAAGGGACTCACCCCTCCACTTT
-	TRBV12-5	TRBJ1-5	-	CASGSPDLGGQPQHF	TGTGCTAGTGGTTCCCCGGACCTAGGAGGCCAGCCCCAGCATTTT